These 18 T cell receptor beta chains were all obtained from the same sample, sequenced in a study of early T cells in non-severe SARS-CoV-2 infection. One entry per CDR3 protein results from TCRdb running MiXCR on the 5' RACE reads. The sample lists over 55,000 distinct CDR3 sequences; approximately 12% were seen once. Material: whole blood. All receptors derive from an adult who was a healthcare worker with PCR-confirmed SARS-CoV-2 infection or an uninfected control (not recorded which).

This clonotype was detected ten times or more. V usage is TRBV27 and J usage is TRBJ2-3, with a weak D call TRBD2 (5 bases). The length of the CDR3 is 16 residues. The V gene lost 3 bases and the J gene lost 1 base, with 14 bases spanning the gap. Germline V CDR1 and CDR2: MNHEY, SMNVEV (reference sequence). The CDR3 region has the DNA TGTGCCAGCAGTTTGAGGGCTAGCCAAGGCACAGATACGCAGTATTTT. This codes for CASSLRASQGTDTQYF.

The V and J genes are TRBV20-1 and TRBJ2-7; no clear D gene. This CDR3 comprises 12 residues. Trimming shortened V by 0 bases and J by 5 bases, and 8 bases separated the two germline ends. Germline CDR1 DFQATT, CDR2 SNEGSKA (reference sequence). CDR3 nucleotide sequence: TGCAGTGCTAGAGATTCCAGGCACGAGCAGTACTTC. Translating gives CSARDSRHEQYF.

On this clonotype: This may arise from a read error, as a much more abundant clone is one base away. The chain links TRBV12-3 or TRBV12-4 to TRBJ1-3, with 7 bases that match TRBD1. The CDR3 is 16 residues long. This CDR3 is CASTWTGSTSGITIYF. CDR3 in DNA: TGTGCCAGCACTTGGACAGGCAGTACCTCTGGAATCACCATATATTTT.

This clonotype came up many times. J is TRBJ2-3 and V is TRBV12-3 or TRBV12-4, with 7 bases lining up with TRBD2. This CDR3 spans 16 amino acids. Unmatched junction bases numbered 7, after V lost 1 base and J lost 3 bases. The CDR3: CASSLEGGTPTDTQYF. DNA of the CDR3: TGTGCCAGCAGTTTAGAGGGAGGGACTCCAACAGATACGCAGTATTTT.

Concerning this clonotype: A much larger clone lies one base from this, so it may be a read error. The rearrangement joins TRBV29-1 to TRBJ1-4; weak D call: TRBD1 (5 bases). This CDR3 region has 12 residues. Germline CDR1 reads SQVTM; CDR2 reads ANQGSEA. The CDR3 loop reads CSVELTDENLFF. The CDR3 bases are TGCAGCGTTGAGTTGACAGATGAAAACCTGTTTTTT.

At least ten counts were recorded for this clonotype. The chain combines TRBV27 with TRBJ2-3; TRBD2 aligns across 10 bases. The V segment lost 2 bases and the J segment 2 bases; nucleotides outside the gene matches: 1. The CDR3 loop spans 15 amino acids. Germline V gene lookup returns CDR1 MNHEY and CDR2 SMNVEV (reference sequence). DNA of the CDR3: TGTGCCAGCAGTTTACTAGCGGGGGCCACAGATACGCAGTATTTT. It specifies CASSLLAGATDTQYF.

V usage is TRBV10-3 and J usage is TRBJ2-3; D ambiguous. The CDR3 extends over 14 amino acids. CDR1 is ENHRY, CDR2 SYGVKD, per germline. V was clipped by 6 bases and J by 4 bases, with 14 bases between them. The CDR3 loop reads CAIRRRLVADTQYF. CDR3 in DNA: TGTGCCATCAGAAGACGTCTGGTGGCAGATACGCAGTATTTT.

On this clonotype itself: This may arise from a read error, as a much more abundant clone is one base away. The chain links TRBV5-4 to TRBJ2-5, with a tentative D call TRBD2 (5 bases). The CDR3 spans 15 residues. The germline CDR1 and CDR2 sequences are SGHNT and YYREEE (reference sequence). CDR3 sequence: CASSPNSAVQETRYF. As DNA, the CDR3 is TGTGCCAGCAGCCCCAACTCAGCGGTCCAAGAGACCCGGTACTTC.

The rearrangement uses TRBV3-1 and TRBJ2-7; D call uncertain. The V gene lost 4 bases and the J gene lost 5 bases, with 15 bases spanning the gap. This CDR3 has 14 amino acids. Germline V gene lookup returns CDR1 LGHDT and CDR2 YNNKEL (reference sequence). The CDR3 spells CASSLPRRGHEQYF. The CDR3 DNA sequence: TGTGCCAGCAGCCTCCCCCGACGCGGCCACGAGCAGTACTTC.

As for this clonotype: A read error may be the cause here, since a much bigger clone is one base away. This chain joins TRBV27 and TRBJ2-3, with TRBD2 identical over 11 bases. Germline V gene data show CDR1 as MNHEY and CDR2 as SMNVEV (reference sequence). CDR3 size: 15 residues. The DNA for the CDR3 is TGTGCCGGCAGTTTTACTAGCGGGAGTCCAGATACGCAGTATTTT. Its protein product is CAGSFTSGSPDTQYF.

This rearrangement joins TRBV6-6 to TRBJ2-7; D is perhaps TRBD2 (5 bases). Germline CDR1 and CDR2: MNHNY and SVGAGI (reference sequence). V was cut by 7 bases and J by 6 bases, with 13 bases left in between. This CDR3 is built from 12 residues. CDR3 bases: TGTGCCAGCACCTTTAGAGAGGGCGAGCAGTACTTC. Translated: CASTFREGEQYF.

This chain joins TRBV7-9 and TRBJ2-7, with 7 bases that match TRBD2. Per germline, CDR1 SEHNR and CDR2 FQNEAQ (reference sequence). The J segment lost 3 bases and the V segment lost 3 bases, leaving 8 bases of the junction unmatched. The CDR3 sequence is 15 residues long. DNA for the CDR3: TGTGCCAGCAGCTTGTTGGCGGGAGATCGCTACGAGCAGTACTTC. Translating gives CASSLLAGDRYEQYF.

This clonotype was recorded a few times. The chain is built from TRBV3-1 and TRBJ2-5; D is perhaps TRBD2 (6 bases). V lost 7 bases and J 1 base, leaving 10 bases between the germline ends. The CDR3 is made up of 13 amino acids. Germline loops: CDR1 LGHDT, CDR2 YNNKEL (reference sequence). CDR3 coding DNA: TGTGCCAGCAACCCGGGAGCCCAAGAGACCCAGTACTTC. The encoded protein is CASNPGAQETQYF.

This clonotype was seen at least ten times. This chain joins TRBV30 and TRBJ1-5, with 9 bases that match TRBD1. Germline CDR1 reads GTSNPN; CDR2 reads SVGIG (reference sequence). The CDR3 is made up of 19 amino acids. The V and J ends lost 2 bases and 2 bases, in that order; junction bases with no gene match: 16. Written as DNA, the CDR3 is TGTGCCTGGAGTCTCCGCAGGGGACAGGGTATGTTGGGCAATCAGCCCCAGCATTTT. It specifies CAWSLRRGQGMLGNQPQHF.

There are many counts of this clonotype. The chain employs TRBV3-1 and TRBJ2-7, with 7 bases aligning to TRBD1. This CDR3 region has 13 residues. Looked up from germline, CDR1 is LGHDT and CDR2 is YNNKEL (reference sequence). The trim removed 6 bases at V and 2 bases at J, leaving 4 bases unmatched. The CDR3 here is CASSPDRAYEQYF. CDR3 nucleotides: TGTGCCAGCAGTCCCGACAGGGCCTACGAGCAGTACTTC.

The chain carries TRBV5-4 and TRBJ2-7; D is unclear. The V gene lost 1 base and the J gene lost 2 bases, with 7 bases spanning the gap. Per the germline V gene, CDR1 is SGHNT and CDR2 is YYREEE (reference sequence). This CDR3 is 13 amino acids long. This CDR3 reads CASSLPPTYEQYF. The CDR3 DNA sequence: TGTGCCAGCAGCTTGCCCCCTACCTACGAGCAGTACTTC.

A note on this clonotype: One end of the junction does not line up with germline, which may come from a read error. V is TRBV6-5 and J is TRBJ1-2, with 10 bases lining up with TRBD1. The CDR3 has 14 amino acids. Germline lookup yields CDR1 MNHEY and CDR2 SVGAGI. The CDR3 sequence is CASSYSGTGEGYTF. As DNA, the CDR3 is TGTGCCAGCAGCTACTCCGGGACAGGGGAAGGCTACACCTTC.

This clonotype is termed medium-sized. The chain couples TRBV4-2 to TRBJ1-1, with 8 bases lining up with TRBD1. CDR1 is LGHNA and CDR2 is YNFKEQ in the germline V gene. The CDR3 spans 15 residues. J gave up 0 bases and V 4 bases, and 4 bases lay outside the gene matches. The CDR3 reads CASSPRQGLNTEAFF. CDR3 nucleotides: TGTGCCAGCAGCCCCAGACAGGGGTTGAACACTGAAGCTTTCTTT.